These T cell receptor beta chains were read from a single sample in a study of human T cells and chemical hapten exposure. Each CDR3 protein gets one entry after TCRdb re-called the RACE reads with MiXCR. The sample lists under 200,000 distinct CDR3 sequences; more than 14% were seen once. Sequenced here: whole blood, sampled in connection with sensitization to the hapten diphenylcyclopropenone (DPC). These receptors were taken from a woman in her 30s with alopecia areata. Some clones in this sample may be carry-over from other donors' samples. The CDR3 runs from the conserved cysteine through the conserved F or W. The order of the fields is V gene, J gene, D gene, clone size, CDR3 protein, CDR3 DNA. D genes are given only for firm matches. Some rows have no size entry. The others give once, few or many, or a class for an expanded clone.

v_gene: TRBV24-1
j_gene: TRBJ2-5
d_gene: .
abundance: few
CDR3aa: CATSDTLGGQETQYF
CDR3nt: TGTGCCACCAGTGATACCCTCGGGGGTCAAGAGACCCAGTACTTC

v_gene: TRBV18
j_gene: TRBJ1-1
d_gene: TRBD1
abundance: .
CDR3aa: CASSPRRQGIGAEAFF
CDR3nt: TGTGCCAGCTCACCCCGCCGACAGGGAATTGGGGCTGAAGCTTTCTTT

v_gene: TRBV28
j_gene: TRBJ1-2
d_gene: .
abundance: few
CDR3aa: CASSSGRVHGYTF
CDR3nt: TGTGCCAGCAGTTCCGGGAGGGTTCATGGCTACACCTTC

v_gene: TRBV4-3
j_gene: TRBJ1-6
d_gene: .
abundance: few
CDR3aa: CASSQWTSYNSPLHF
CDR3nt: TGCGCCAGCAGCCAGTGGACCTCCTATAATTCACCCCTCCACTTT

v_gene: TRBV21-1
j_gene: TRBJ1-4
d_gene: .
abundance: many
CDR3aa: CATRRRSGDEKLFF
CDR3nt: TGTGCCACCCGACGGAGGTCAGGGGATGAAAAACTGTTTTTT

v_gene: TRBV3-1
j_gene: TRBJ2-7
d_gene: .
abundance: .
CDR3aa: CASTGGGYEQYF
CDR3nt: TGTGCCAGCACCGGAGGGGGATACGAGCAGTACTTC

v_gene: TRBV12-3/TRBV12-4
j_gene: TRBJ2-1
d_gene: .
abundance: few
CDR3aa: CASKGLHNEQFF
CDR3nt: TGTGCCAGCAAAGGCCTCCACAATGAGCAGTTCTTC

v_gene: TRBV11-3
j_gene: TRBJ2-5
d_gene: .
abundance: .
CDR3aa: CASKGGQETQYF
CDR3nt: TGTGCCTCCAAAGGGGGGCAAGAGACCCAGTACTTC

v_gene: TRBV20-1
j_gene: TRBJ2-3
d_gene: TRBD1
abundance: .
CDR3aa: CSASPGQGTDTQYF
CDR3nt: TGCAGTGCTAGCCCGGGACAGGGAACAGATACGCAGTATTTT

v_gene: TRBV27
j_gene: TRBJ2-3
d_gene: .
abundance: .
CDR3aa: CASSPWDEGTDTQYF
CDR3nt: TGTGCCAGCAGTCCGTGGGATGAGGGCACAGATACGCAGTATTTT

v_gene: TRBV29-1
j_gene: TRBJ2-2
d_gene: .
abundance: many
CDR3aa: CSVGQSNTGELFF
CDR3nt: TGCAGCGTTGGGCAATCTAACACCGGGGAGCTGTTTTTT

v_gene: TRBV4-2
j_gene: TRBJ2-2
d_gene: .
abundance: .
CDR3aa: CASMSTNTGELFF
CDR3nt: TGTGCCAGCATGTCTACGAACACCGGGGAGCTGTTTTTT

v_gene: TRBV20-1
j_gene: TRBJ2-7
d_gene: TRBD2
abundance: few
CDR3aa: CSARGVTSVSQQYF
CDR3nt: TGCAGTGCTAGGGGGGTGACTAGCGTTTCCCAGCAGTACTTC

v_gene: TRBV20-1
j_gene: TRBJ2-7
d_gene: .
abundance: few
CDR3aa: CSAPSGYPYEQYF
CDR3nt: TGCAGTGCCCCTTCAGGGTACCCCTACGAGCAGTACTTC

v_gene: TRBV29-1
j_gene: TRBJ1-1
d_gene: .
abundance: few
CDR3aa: CSVERQNTEAFF
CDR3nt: TGCAGCGTTGAAAGGCAGAACACTGAAGCTTTCTTT

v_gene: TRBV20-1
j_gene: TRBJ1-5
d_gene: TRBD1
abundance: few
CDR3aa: CSARKQGARGNQPQHF
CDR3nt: TGCAGTGCTAGAAAACAGGGGGCGCGAGGAAATCAGCCCCAGCATTTT

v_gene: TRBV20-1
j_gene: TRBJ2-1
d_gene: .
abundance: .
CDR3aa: CSARARTSYNNEQFF
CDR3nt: TGCAGTGCTAGAGCACGGACCTCTTACAACAATGAGCAGTTCTTC

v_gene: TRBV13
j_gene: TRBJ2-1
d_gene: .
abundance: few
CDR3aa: CASSLRRSAYNEQFF
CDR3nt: TGTGCCAGCAGCTTGCGGAGGAGCGCCTACAATGAGCAGTTCTTC

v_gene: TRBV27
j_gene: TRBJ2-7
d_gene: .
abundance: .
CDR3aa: CASSPGTLEYF
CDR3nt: TGTGCCAGCAGTCCCGGGACACTGGAGTACTTC

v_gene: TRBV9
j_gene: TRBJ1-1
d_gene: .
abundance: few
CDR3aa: CASSAAGQLNTEAFF
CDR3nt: TGTGCCAGCAGCGCCGCGGGGCAGCTAAACACTGAAGCTTTCTTT

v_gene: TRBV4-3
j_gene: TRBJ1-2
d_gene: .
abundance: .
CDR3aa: CANSQEVNLESGYTF
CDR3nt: TGCGCCAACAGCCAAGAGGTAAATTTGGAGAGCGGCTACACCTTC

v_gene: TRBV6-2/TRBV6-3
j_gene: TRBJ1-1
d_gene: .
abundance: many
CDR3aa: CASSNVLNTEAFF
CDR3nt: TGTGCCAGCAGTAACGTTCTGAACACTGAAGCTTTCTTT

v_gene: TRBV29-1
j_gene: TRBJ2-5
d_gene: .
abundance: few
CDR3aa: CSVDITQETQYF
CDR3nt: TGCAGCGTTGATATCACCCAAGAGACCCAGTACTTC

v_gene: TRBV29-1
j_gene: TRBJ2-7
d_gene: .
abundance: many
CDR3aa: CSVEDRGSGYEQYF
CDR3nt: TGCAGCGTTGAAGATAGGGGGAGCGGCTACGAGCAGTACTTC

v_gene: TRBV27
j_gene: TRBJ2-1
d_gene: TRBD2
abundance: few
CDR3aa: CASSLRPSGSTGEQFF
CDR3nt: TGTGCCAGCAGTTTAAGGCCCAGCGGGAGTACTGGGGAGCAGTTCTTC

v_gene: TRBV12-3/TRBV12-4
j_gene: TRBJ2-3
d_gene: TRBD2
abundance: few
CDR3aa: CASSLALAGAVDTQYF
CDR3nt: TGTGCCAGCAGTTTAGCGCTAGCGGGGGCCGTAGATACGCAGTATTTT